This T cell receptor (beta chain) derives from a study of blood T cell repertoires in COVID-19. The overall study: T cells, B-cell-depleted T cells, or PBMCs provided the cDNA or gDNA that served as material.

The authors' processing: Amplification from reference gene primers served as the basis for estimated nucleated cell counts. Assay: immunoSEQ multiplex PCR; the TCRdb copy retains only in-frame clones and omits some. Clonal size and the V and J genes are those of that table, whereas D and trimming came from the DNA. The table includes around 95,000 clones, over 65% detected once. This CDR3 is built from 19 residues. CDR1 and CDR2 (germline): LNHDA, SQIVND (reference sequence). Trimming at V came to 3 bases and at J to 4 bases, leaving 15 bases not matched to a gene. This TCR came from a human donor in a cohort sampled during active COVID-19. This rearrangement joins TRBV19 to TRBJ1-1; 12 nucleotides agree with TRBD1. Sequencing was done on a sample of peripheral blood. This CDR3 is CASSISRDRGLYSGTEAFF. The CDR3 DNA sequence: TGTGCCAGTAGTATCAGTCGGGACAGGGGGCTATATAGTGGCACTGAAGCTTTCTTT. Drawing the rest from reference TRBV19 and TRBJ1-1, the complete variable domain is DGGITQSPKYLFRKEGQNVTLSCEQNLNHDAMYWYRQDPGQGLRLIYYSQIVNDFQKGDIAEGYSVSREKKESFPLTVTSAQKNPTAFYLCASSISRDRGLYSGTEAFFGQGTRLTVV.